These T cell receptor beta chains were read from a single sample in a study of blood T cell repertoires in COVID-19. Assay: immunoSEQ multiplex PCR; the TCRdb copy retains only in-frame clones and omits some. The repertoire holds a few hundred thousand clones, with 86% as singletons. The sequenced material came from peripheral blood. These TCRs come from a woman in her fifties or sixties with acute or convalescent COVID-19. CDR3s include the opening cysteine and the closing phenylalanine or tryptophan. The D gene is left open where the match is weak. Where a row states a size, it is once, few, many or the class of an expanded clone; other rows omit it.

d_call j_call v_call clone_size cdr3_nt cdr3_aa
- TRBJ1-4 TRBV19 - TGTGCCAGTAGAATGACAGGTTCAAATGAAAAACTGTTTTTT CASRMTGSNEKLFF
TRBD1 TRBJ2-7 TRBV2 - TGTGCCAGCAGTGTAGGGGGACAGGGTAGTTCCTACGAGCAGTACTTC CASSVGGQGSSYEQYF
- TRBJ1-1 TRBV19 - TGTGCCAGTACCCACCCCCTCCTCAGGGGCACTGAAGCTTTCTTT CASTHPLLRGTEAFF
- TRBJ2-1 TRBV1 - TGCACCAGCAGCGCTTGCGGGAGCTCCTACAATGAGCAGTTCTTC CTSSACGSSYNEQFF
- TRBJ1-3 TRBV4-1 - TGCGCCAGCAGCCAAGATCCCGTCACTCTCGGTGGAAACACCATATATTTT CASSQDPVTLGGNTIYF
TRBD1 TRBJ2-7 TRBV11-2 - TGTGCCAGCAGCTTAGGTCGCGGGACAGGGAGGGACGAGCAGTACTTC CASSLGRGTGRDEQYF
TRBD2 TRBJ2-7 TRBV5-6 - TGTGCCAGCAGCCTGGGGCCAGCGGGAGCCTCCTACGAGCAGTACTTC CASSLGPAGASYEQYF
- TRBJ2-1 TRBV11-1 - TGTGCCAGCAGCCCTCTCAAGCCACTTGGCAATGAGCAGTTCTTC CASSPLKPLGNEQFF
- TRBJ2-7 TRBV21-1 - TGTGCCAGCAGCAAAATCCCCCTACTGAGGGAGCAGTACTTC CASSKIPLLREQYF
TRBD1 TRBJ1-5 TRBV6-5 - TGTGCCAGCAGCCAGGGACAGGGGAGCAATCAGCCCCAGCATTTT CASSQGQGSNQPQHF
- TRBJ2-1 TRBV4-2 - TGTGCCAGCAGCCAAGATGGACTACCCTTCTCCTACAATGAGCAGTTCTTC CASSQDGLPFSYNEQFF
- TRBJ2-3 TRBV27 - TGTGCCAGCAGTTTACGGAGGAGCACAGATACGCAGTATTTT CASSLRRSTDTQYF
TRBD1 TRBJ1-1 TRBV6-2/TRBV6-3 - TGTGCCAGCAGTCGACAGGGGTTGGGAGGCACTGAAGCTTTCTTT CASSRQGLGGTEAFF
- TRBJ2-6 TRBV10-3 - TGTGCCATCAGTGATTCGGCGGAGGTCGGGGCCAACGTCCTGACTTTC CAISDSAEVGANVLTF
- TRBJ2-2 TRBV21-1 - TGTGCCAGCCCCACTGGCGGAACTATACCGAACACCGGGGAGCTGTTTTTT CASPTGGTIPNTGELFF
TRBD1 TRBJ1-1 TRBV10-3 few TGTGCCATCAGTGACTCCGGACAGGGGGATGCGGACACTGAAGCTTTCTTT CAISDSGQGDADTEAFF
- TRBJ1-6 TRBV27 few TGTGCCAGCAGTCGGCACAGTCGAGCCCTGAATTCACCCCTCCACTTT CASSRHSRALNSPLHF
- TRBJ2-6 TRBV5-1 - TGCGCCAGCAGCTTGACGGTTGGGACACCATCTGGGGCCAACGTCCTGACTTTC CASSLTVGTPSGANVLTF
- TRBJ2-1 TRBV28 - TGTGCCAGCAGTTTTAGAGGCTATGGCTACAATGAGCAGTTCTTC CASSFRGYGYNEQFF
TRBD2 TRBJ2-3 TRBV29-1 - TGCAGCGTTGAGGGTTCTAGCGGGAGAGGGGCAGATACGCAGTATTTT CSVEGSSGRGADTQYF
TRBD1 TRBJ2-3 TRBV5-6 - TGTGCCAGCAGCCAACTCGGGACAGGGTGGACAGATACGCAGTATTTT CASSQLGTGWTDTQYF
- TRBJ1-1 TRBV28 - TGTGCCAGCAGCTATCGGGGGTTCACTGAAGCTTTCTTT CASSYRGFTEAFF
TRBD2 TRBJ2-7 TRBV6-5 - TGTGCCAGCAGTATATCTAGCGGGACTTCCTACGAGCAGTACTTC CASSISSGTSYEQYF
- TRBJ1-2 TRBV7-9 - TGTGCCAGCAGCTTACCAGGGAGGGATGGCTACACCTTC CASSLPGRDGYTF
- TRBJ2-7 TRBV3-1/TRBV3-2 - TGTGCCAGCAGCCAGGCAATTTACGAGCAGTACTTC CASSQAIYEQYF
TRBD2 TRBJ2-7 TRBV28 - TGTGCCAGCAGTTCTCTAGCGGGAGGACAGGAGGAGCAGTACTTC CASSSLAGGQEEQYF
- TRBJ2-1 TRBV4-3 - TGCGCCAGCAGCCAAGACAGTCTTTTATCCTACAATGAGCAGTTCTTC CASSQDSLLSYNEQFF
- TRBJ2-3 TRBV24-1 - TGTGCCACCAGTGATTTGCGTTCCGGACTTGTGGGCACAGATACGCAGTATTTT CATSDLRSGLVGTDTQYF
- TRBJ2-7 TRBV6-1 few TGTGCCAGCAGTGAAGGTTCAGGCCCTCCGGGGGAGCAGTACTTC CASSEGSGPPGEQYF
- TRBJ1-4 TRBV6-5 - TGTGCCAGCAGTTACGGGGCAGGGAATGAAAAACTGTTTTTT CASSYGAGNEKLFF
TRBD1 TRBJ2-3 TRBV6-2/TRBV6-3 - TGTGCCAGCAGTTACGTGGCAGGGGGCTCCCTCCAGTATTTT CASSYVAGGSLQYF
TRBD1 TRBJ1-5 TRBV19 - TGTGCCAGTAGTATGGGGACAGTTCAGCCCCAGCATTTT CASSMGTVQPQHF
- TRBJ2-3 TRBV7-2 few TGTGCCAGCAGCCAGGACAGCTTAGTAGATACGCAGTATTTT CASSQDSLVDTQYF
TRBD1 TRBJ1-1 TRBV29-1 - TGCAGCGTTGACACCGGGACAGGGGGCGCGAACACTGAAGCTTTCTTT CSVDTGTGGANTEAFF
TRBD2 TRBJ2-1 TRBV5-4 once TGTGCCAGCAGCTTGGTCCCTAAGCGGGGTTACAATGAGCAGTTCTTC CASSLVPKRGYNEQFF
- TRBJ2-4 TRBV28 once TGTGCCAGCAGTTTTCGGGTTATTCAGTACTTC CASSFRVIQYF
- TRBJ1-5 TRBV6-2/TRBV6-3 - TGTGCCAGCAGCCGTCAGAATCAGCCCCAGCATTTT CASSRQNQPQHF
- TRBJ2-7 TRBV6-5 - TGTGCCAGCAGTTACTCTGCGGGACTCACCTACGAGCAGTACTTC CASSYSAGLTYEQYF
TRBD2 TRBJ2-7 TRBV18 - TGTGCCAGCTCCCCCTCTACCGGGGGGACCTACGAGCAGTACTTC CASSPSTGGTYEQYF
TRBD1 TRBJ2-7 TRBV6-5 - TGTGCCAGCAGTTACTCGGGGACAGGCCTCTACGAGCAGTACTTC CASSYSGTGLYEQYF
TRBD2 TRBJ2-1 TRBV11-2 once TGTGCCAGCAGCTTTCCGGGACTAGCGGGAGCGAGCTCCTACAATGAGCAGTTCTTC CASSFPGLAGASSYNEQFF
- TRBJ2-3 TRBV5-1 few TGCGCCAGCAGCTTGGCCGGAGATACGCAGTATTTT CASSLAGDTQYF
TRBD1 TRBJ1-5 TRBV7-8 - TGTGCCAGCAGCTTAGAGGGGGGACAGTCCAATCAGCCCCAGCATTTT CASSLEGGQSNQPQHF
- TRBJ1-2 TRBV7-9 - TGTGCCAGCAGCTTAAAAGAGTATGGCTACACCTTC CASSLKEYGYTF
TRBD1 TRBJ2-7 TRBV28 - TGTGCCAGCAGTTTTTGGGACAGTTCCTACGAGCAGTACTTC CASSFWDSSYEQYF
TRBD1 TRBJ1-4 TRBV28 - TGTGCCAGCAGTTCACCGGGACAGGGACGGGAAAAACTGTTTTTT CASSSPGQGREKLFF
- TRBJ1-3 TRBV9 - TGTGCCAGCAGCGTAGAGGCCCAGGGTGGGGGAAACACCATATATTTT CASSVEAQGGGNTIYF
- TRBJ2-5 TRBV24-1 - TGTGCCACCAGTGCCCAGGGAAGGGAGACCCAGTACTTC CATSAQGRETQYF
- TRBJ2-7 TRBV6-2/TRBV6-3 - TGTGCCAGCAGCCTCGTCGGCTACGAGCAGTACTTC CASSLVGYEQYF
TRBD2 TRBJ2-5 TRBV5-1 - TGCGCCAGCAGCTGGATGGGGACTAGCGGAGTTGGGGAGACCCAGTACTTC CASSWMGTSGVGETQYF
TRBD1 TRBJ2-2 TRBV2 - TGTGCCAGCAGGACAGGGGCGAACACCGGGGAGCTGTTTTTT CASRTGANTGELFF